This note documents a single T cell receptor beta chain sequence. The antigen is not known. Being one base from a much bigger clone, this may be a read error. This specimen comes from a study of T cells in Graves' hyperthyroidism and ophthalmopathy. Sample collection date corresponds to first hyperthyroidism diagnosis, prior to any ophthalmopathy symptoms. Source material for PBMCs was more than 7.5 ml fresh peripheral blood. Germline-derived CDR1 and CDR2 are MNHEY and SMNVEV (reference sequence). This CDR3 has 13 residues. Amplified TCR beta CDR3 regions derived from RNA transcripts. The HTBI primer set was used in a first-round RT-PCR of the TCR CDR3. TCRdb independently ran MiXCR on the multiplex PCR reads; one entry per CDR3 protein. This sample yields roughly 380,000 distinct CDR3 sequences, of which around an eighth are seen a single time; less than 25% belongs to the top ten. Study-wide findings and caveats: Among thyroid clonotypes expanded above 0.001, most also appeared in blood.

The sequencing sample was made of blood. The chain employs TRBV27 and TRBJ1-2, with D uncertain. The receptor comes from a man younger than 40 with Graves' hyperthyroidism that later progressed to Graves' ophthalmopathy. For the CDR3, the DNA is TGTACCAGCAGTTTGGGTAGGACCTATGGCTACACCTTC. This codes for CTSSLGRTYGYTF.